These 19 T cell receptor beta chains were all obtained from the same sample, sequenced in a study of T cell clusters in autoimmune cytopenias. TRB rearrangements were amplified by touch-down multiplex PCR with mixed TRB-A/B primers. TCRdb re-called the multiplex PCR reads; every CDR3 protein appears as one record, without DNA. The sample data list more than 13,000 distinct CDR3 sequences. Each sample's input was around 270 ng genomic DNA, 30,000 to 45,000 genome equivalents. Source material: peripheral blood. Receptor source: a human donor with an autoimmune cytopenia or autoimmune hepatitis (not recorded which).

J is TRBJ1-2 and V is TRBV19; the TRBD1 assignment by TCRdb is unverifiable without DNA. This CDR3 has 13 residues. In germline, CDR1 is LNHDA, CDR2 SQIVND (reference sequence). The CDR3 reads CASSIGQGGGYTF.

CDR3: CATSGGARADNEQFF. V usage is TRBV24-1 and J usage is TRBJ2-1; lacking DNA, the TRBD2 call made by TCRdb goes unchecked. Germline CDR1 KGHDR, CDR2 SFDVKD. There are 15 residues in the CDR3.

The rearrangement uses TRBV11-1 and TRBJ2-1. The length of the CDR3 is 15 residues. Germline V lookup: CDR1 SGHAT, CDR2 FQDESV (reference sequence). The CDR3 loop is CASSLGSLSYNEQFF.

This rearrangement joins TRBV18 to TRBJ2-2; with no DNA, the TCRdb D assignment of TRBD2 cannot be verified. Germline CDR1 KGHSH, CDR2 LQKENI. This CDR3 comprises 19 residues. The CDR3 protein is CASSPMSGGLLANTGELFF.

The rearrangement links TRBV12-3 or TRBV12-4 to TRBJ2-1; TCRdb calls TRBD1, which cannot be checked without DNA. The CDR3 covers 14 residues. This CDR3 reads CASSLQLAPSEQFF.

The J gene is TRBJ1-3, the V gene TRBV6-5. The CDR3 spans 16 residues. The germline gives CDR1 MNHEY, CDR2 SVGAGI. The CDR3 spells CAISEGVRGSGNTIYF.

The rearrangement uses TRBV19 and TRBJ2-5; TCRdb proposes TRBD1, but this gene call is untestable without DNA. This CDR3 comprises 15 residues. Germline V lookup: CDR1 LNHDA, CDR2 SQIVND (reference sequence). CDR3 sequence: CASIYARGLCETQYF.

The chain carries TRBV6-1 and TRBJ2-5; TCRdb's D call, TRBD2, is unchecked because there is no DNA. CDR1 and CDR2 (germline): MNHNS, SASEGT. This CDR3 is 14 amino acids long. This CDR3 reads CASRRGGTSETQYF.

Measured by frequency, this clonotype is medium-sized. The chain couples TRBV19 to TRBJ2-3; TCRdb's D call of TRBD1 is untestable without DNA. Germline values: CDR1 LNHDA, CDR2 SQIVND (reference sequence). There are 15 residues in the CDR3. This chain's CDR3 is CASSKAGPVTDTQYF.

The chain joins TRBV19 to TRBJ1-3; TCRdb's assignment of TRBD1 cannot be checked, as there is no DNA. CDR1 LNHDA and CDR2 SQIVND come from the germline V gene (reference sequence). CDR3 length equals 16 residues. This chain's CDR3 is CASSILGVSGENTIYF.

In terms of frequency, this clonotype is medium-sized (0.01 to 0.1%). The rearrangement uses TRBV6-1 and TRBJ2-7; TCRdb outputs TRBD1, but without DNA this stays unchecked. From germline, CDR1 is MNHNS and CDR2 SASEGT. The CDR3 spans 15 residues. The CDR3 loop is CASSSQRTGSYEQYF.

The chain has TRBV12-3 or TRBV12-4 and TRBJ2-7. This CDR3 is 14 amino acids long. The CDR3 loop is CASSLGVGQSEQYF.

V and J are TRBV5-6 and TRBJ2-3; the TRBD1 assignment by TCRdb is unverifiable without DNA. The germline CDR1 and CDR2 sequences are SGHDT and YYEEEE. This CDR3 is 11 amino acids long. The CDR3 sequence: CASSYDRRTAF.

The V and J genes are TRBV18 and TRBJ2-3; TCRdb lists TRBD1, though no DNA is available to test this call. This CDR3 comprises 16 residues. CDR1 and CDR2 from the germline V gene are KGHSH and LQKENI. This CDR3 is CASSPVVRGFTDTQYF.

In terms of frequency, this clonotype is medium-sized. CDR3: CASSYEGGSPLHF. The chain recombines TRBV6-5 with TRBJ1-6. The CDR3 contains 13 residues. Looked up from germline, CDR1 is MNHEY and CDR2 is SVGAGI.

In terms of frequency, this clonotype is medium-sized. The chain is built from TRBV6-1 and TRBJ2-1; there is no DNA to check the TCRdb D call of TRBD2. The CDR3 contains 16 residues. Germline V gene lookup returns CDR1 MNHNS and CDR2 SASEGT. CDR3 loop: CASSPPGLAGYNEQFF.

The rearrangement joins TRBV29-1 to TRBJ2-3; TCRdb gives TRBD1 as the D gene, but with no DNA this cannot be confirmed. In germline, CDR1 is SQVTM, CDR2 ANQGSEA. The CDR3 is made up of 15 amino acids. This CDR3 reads CSVQKGPIPTDTQYF.

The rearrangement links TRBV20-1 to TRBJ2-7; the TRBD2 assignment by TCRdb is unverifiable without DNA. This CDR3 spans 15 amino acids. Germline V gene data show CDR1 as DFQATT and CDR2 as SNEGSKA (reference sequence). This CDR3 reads CSASSGRAGGYEQYF.

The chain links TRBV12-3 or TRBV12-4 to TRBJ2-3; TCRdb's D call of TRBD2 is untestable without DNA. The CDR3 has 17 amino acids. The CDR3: CASSLGLGLPTRDTQYF.